This TCR beta chain was identified in a study of vaccination and CD4 T cells after COVID-19. Study information: Timing of post-vaccine sample collection was a median about 72 days after dose two, with a range of 14 to 241.

V lost 5 bases, J lost 0 bases, and 5 bases stayed unmatched. This CDR3 is built from 15 residues. CDR1 is DFQATT, CDR2 SNEGSKA, per germline (reference sequence). This clonotype was detected a few times. Antigen: not known. Sequencing of cultured CD4+ T cell DNA used the Oncomine TCR Beta short-read assay. Via MiXCR, TCRdb re-called the PCR reads, giving one row per CDR3 protein. The top ten hold less than 40% of the sample, which has about 7,300 distinct CDR3 sequences, about 26% seen once. This sample's treatment: roughly ten-day PBMC culture with coronavirus spike peptide pools or control peptides (ViraFEST assay). Those CD4+ T cells from the unexposed donor predate the COVID-19 pandemic (2011-2018). Study-level results: Convalescent patients' vaccine-specific clones were spike mono-reactive in 304 of 307 cases.

This chain uses TRBV20-1 with TRBJ2-1, with 9 bases fitting TRBD2. The source of this sequence is a human donor in good health. Sequencing used CD4+ T cells from blood, cultured in vitro. CDR3 sequence reads: CSAEAGGSSYNEQFF. As DNA, the CDR3 is TGCAGTGCTGAAGCGGGGGGCAGCTCCTACAATGAGCAGTTCTTC.